Listed below are T cell receptor beta chains from one sample, sequenced in a study of shared clonotypes between healthy human individuals. Generated by immunoSEQ multiplex PCR, the TCRdb table keeps only in-frame clones and is missing some. The sample yields around 550,000 clones, around 95% seen once. Sequencing was carried out using naive CD8+ T cells sorted from blood. The source is a woman between 25 and 40 years old in good health. CDR3s leave out the opening cysteine and the closing phenylalanine or tryptophan.

>TRBV2
ASSESLGWQGDNQPQH
>TRBV28
ASSRQARGTGELF
>TRBV14
ASSQDHSATGAETQY
>TRBV28
ASSLYAGLTDTIY
>TRBV5-5
ASSWTGGYEQY
>TRBV7-9
ASSSKTAAQQY
>TRBV7-6
ASTPRGGRGNEQF
>TRBV28
ASSLGSHGYT
>TRBV6-1
ASMAGETYEQY
>TRBV19
ASSASGTSRAPKNIQY
>TRBV29-1
SVEGSSGANVLT
>TRBV18
ASSPFDRVSTYEQY
>TRBV15
ATSRDNLFRATRAATNEKLF
>TRBV28
ASQQGSNQPQH
>TRBV7-6
ASSLGEVGYTEAF
>TRBV27
ASSLSVEGRNIQY
>TRBV28
ASSSRRFYEQY
>TRBV6-5
ASSIGQGPREQY
>TRBV7-6
ASSPGLAVLGEQF
>TRBV19
ASSIPGGVSGANVLT
>TRBV7-9
ASSLGTNEQF
>TRBV14
ASSQAPHLALGYYEQY
>TRBV7-8
ASSLDYSSGQGLYYEQY
>TRBV4-1
ASSQERLAGFSYEQY
>TRBV4-1
ASSPEGERPYNEQF
>TRBV27
ASSLTGGTEAF
>TRBV5-1
ASSLGVFRSDTQY